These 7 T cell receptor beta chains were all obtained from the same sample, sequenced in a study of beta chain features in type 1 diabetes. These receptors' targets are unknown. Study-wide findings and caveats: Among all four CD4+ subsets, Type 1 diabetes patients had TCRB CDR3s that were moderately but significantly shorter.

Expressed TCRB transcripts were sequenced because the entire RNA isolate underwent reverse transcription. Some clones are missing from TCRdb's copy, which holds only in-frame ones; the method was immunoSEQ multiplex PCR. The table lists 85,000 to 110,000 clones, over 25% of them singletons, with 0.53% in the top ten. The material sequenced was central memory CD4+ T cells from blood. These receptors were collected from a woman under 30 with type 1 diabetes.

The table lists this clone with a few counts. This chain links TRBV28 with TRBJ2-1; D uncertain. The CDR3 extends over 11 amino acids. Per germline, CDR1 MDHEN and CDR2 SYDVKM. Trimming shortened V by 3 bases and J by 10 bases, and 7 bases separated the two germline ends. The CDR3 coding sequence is TGTGCCAGCAGTTTTGTGGAGGAGCAGTTCTTC. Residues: CASSFVEEQFF.

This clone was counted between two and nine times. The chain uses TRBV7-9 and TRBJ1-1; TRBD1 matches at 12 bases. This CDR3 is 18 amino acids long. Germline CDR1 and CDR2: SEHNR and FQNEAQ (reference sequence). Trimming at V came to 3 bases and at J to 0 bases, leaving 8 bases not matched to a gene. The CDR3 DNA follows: TGTGCCAGCAGCTTGATTTGGGACAGGGGGCTGGTGAACACTGAAGCTTTCTTT. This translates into CASSLIWDRGLVNTEAFF.

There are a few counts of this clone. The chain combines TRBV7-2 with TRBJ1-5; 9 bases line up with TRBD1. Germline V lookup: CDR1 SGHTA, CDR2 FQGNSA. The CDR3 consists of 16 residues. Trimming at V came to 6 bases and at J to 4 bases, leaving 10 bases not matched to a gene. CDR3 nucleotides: TGTGCCAGCAGTCTTAGGAGGACAGGGGAAAATCAGCCCCAGCATTTT. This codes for CASSLRRTGENQPQHF.

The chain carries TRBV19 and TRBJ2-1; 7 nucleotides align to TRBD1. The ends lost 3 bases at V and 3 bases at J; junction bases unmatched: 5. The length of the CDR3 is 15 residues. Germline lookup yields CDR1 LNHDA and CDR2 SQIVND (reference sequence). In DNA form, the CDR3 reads TGTGCCAGTAGTATCACAGGGGACCTCTACAATGAGCAGTTCTTC. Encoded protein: CASSITGDLYNEQFF.

The CDR3 DNA is TGTGCCAGCAGCTTGACGGGAGGGCCGGGGGATACGCAGTATTTT. It yields the protein CASSLTGGPGDTQYF. This chain links TRBV5-4 with TRBJ2-3; 8 positions agree with TRBD2. Germline CDR1 SGHNT, CDR2 YYREEE (reference sequence). V dropped 1 base and J dropped 6; count of bases not matched to a gene: 7. CDR3 length equals 15 residues.

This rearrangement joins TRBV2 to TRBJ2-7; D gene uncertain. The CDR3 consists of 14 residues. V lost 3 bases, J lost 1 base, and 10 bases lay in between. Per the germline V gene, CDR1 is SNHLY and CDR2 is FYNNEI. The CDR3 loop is CASSDGVLSYEQYV. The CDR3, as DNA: TGTGCCAGCAGTGACGGAGTCCTATCCTACGAGCAGTACGTC.

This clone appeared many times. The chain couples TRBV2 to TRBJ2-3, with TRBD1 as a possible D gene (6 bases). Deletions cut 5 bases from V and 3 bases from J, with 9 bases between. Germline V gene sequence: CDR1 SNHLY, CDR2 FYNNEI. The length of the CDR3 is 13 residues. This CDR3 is CASSYRGTDTQYF. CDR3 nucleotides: TGTGCCAGCAGTTATAGGGGGACAGATACGCAGTATTTT.